What follows is one T cell receptor (beta chain) and its context. With 4 bases clipped from V and 2 bases from J, the junction kept 17 bases outside the gene matches. The length of the CDR3 is 18 residues. Germline CDR1 MDHEN, CDR2 SYDVKM. The sample is drawn from a study of T-cell reconstitution after alpha-beta-depleted transplantation in children. It was with unique molecular identifiers that the TCRbeta library was prepared. TCRdb independently ran MiXCR on the PCR reads; one entry per CDR3 protein. This table holds some 300,000 distinct CDR3 sequences, around a tenth found once. The chain has TRBV28 and TRBJ2-7; 7 bases are shared with TRBD2. The TCR sequence derives from a human donor who donated a stem cell graft to a child with acute lymphoblastic leukemia. The sequenced sample was PBMCs from the stem cell graft donor, obtained from the stem cell graft. As DNA, the CDR3 is TGTGCCAGCAGTTATACCCGGGCCGGCAGCGGGACTCCCTACGAGCAGTACTTC. Encoded protein: CASSYTRAGSGTPYEQYF.